This T cell receptor (beta chain) appears in the sequencing data of a study of blood T cell repertoires in COVID-19. Across the study: Sites in the United States, Italy and Spain provided acute and convalescent COVID-19 samples. T cells, B-cell-depleted T cells, or PBMCs provided the cDNA or gDNA that served as material.

Trimming removed 6 bases at V and 4 bases at J, with 18 bases between. The CDR3 sequence is 15 residues long. CDR1 and CDR2 (germline): SGHVS, FQNEAQ. Clones were read by immunoSEQ multiplex PCR, and TCRdb kept only the in-frame ones, dropping some. The sample includes some 240,000 clones, approximately 89% of them seen just once. V and J are TRBV7-8 and TRBJ2-5; TRBD2 might be the D (5 bases). This receptor was obtained from a woman in her forties who had recovered from COVID-19. Sequenced input: peripheral blood. CDR3 in DNA: TGTGCCAGCAGTCCGGACTTAAACTGGGGAGAGACCCAGTACTTC. Amino acids: CASSPDLNWGETQYF.